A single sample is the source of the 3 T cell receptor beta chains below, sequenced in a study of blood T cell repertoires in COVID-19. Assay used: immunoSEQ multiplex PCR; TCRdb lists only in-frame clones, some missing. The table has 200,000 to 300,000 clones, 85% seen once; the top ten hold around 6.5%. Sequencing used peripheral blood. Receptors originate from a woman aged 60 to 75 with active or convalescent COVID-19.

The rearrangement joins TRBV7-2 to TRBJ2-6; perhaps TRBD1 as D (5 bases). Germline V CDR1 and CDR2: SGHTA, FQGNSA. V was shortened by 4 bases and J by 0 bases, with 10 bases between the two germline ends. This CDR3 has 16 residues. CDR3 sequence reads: CASSYIQVSGANVLTF. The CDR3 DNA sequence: TGTGCCAGCAGCTATATACAGGTCTCTGGGGCCAACGTCCTGACTTTC.

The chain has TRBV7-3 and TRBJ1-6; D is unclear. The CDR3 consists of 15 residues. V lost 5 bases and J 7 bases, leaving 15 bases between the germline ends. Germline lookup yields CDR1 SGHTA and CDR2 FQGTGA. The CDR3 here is CASSTVGGRNSPLHF. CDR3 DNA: TGTGCCAGCAGCACCGTGGGAGGGAGGAATTCACCCCTCCACTTT.

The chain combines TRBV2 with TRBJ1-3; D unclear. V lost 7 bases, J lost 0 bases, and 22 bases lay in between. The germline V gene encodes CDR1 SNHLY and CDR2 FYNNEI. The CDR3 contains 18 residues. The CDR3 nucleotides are TGTGCCAGCACCGGAGAACGGAGTTGGATTAGCTCTGGAAACACCATATATTTT. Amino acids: CASTGERSWISSGNTIYF.